This TCR beta chain was identified during a study of blood T cell repertoires in COVID-19. Study-level background: Both acute and convalescent COVID-19 samples were obtained from the United States, Italy and Spain. The cDNA or gDNA used as material had been derived from T cells, B-cell-depleted T cells, or PBMCs.

In the authors' methods: Amplification of reference gene primers provided the estimated nucleated cell counts. TCRdb's copy holds only in-frame clones and misses some; the assay was immunoSEQ multiplex PCR. For V, J and clone size, that table is used; D and trimming come from the DNA. The data contain some 290,000 clones, around four fifths of them singletons. V lost 5 bases, J lost 8 bases, and 7 bases stayed unmatched. Germline V gene lookup returns CDR1 SGHAT and CDR2 FQNNGV. CDR3 length equals 16 residues. Sample: peripheral blood. This clonotype was obtained from a man aged 55 to 70 who had recovered from COVID-19. The gene calls are TRBV11-2 and TRBJ2-1, with 15 bases aligning to TRBD2. The CDR3 sequence: CASSTGTSGRSHEQFF. The CDR3 DNA reads TGTGCCAGCAGCACGGGGACTAGCGGGAGGTCCCATGAGCAGTTCTTC.